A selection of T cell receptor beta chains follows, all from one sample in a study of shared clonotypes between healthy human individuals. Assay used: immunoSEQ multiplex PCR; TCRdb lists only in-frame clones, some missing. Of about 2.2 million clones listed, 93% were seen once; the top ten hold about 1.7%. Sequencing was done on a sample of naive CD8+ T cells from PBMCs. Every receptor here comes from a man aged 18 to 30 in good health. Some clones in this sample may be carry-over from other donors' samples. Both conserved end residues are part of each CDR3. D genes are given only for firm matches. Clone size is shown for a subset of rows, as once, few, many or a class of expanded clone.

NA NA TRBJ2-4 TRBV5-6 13 CASSLGETDIQYF TGTGCCAGCAGCTTGGGAGAGACGGACATTCAGTACTTC
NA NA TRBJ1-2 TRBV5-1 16 CASSSGGQAGPGGYTF TGCGCCAGCAGCTCCGGAGGGCAGGCGGGTCCGGGTGGCTACACCTTC
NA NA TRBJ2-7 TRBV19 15 CASSIDRRYSYEQYF TGTGCCAGTAGTATTGACCGGCGCTACTCCTACGAGCAGTACTTC
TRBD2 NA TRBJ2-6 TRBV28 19 CASSSTSGRRGLGANVLTF TGTGCCAGCAGTTCGACTAGCGGGAGAAGGGGACTTGGGGCCAACGTCCTGACTTTC
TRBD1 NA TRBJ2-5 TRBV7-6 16 CASSETRDRKQETQYF TGTGCCAGCAGTGAAACCCGGGACAGAAAGCAAGAGACCCAGTACTTC
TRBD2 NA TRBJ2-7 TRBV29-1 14 CSVVGASGAYEQYF TGCAGCGTTGTGGGTGCTAGCGGTGCCTACGAGCAGTACTTC
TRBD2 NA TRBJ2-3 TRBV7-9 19 CASSPGFGTSGNRADTQYF TGTGCCAGCAGCCCAGGTTTCGGGACTAGCGGGAATCGAGCAGATACGCAGTATTTT
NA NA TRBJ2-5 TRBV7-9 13 CASSFGQKETQYF TGTGCCAGCAGCTTCGGCCAAAAAGAGACCCAGTACTTC
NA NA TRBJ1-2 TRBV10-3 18 CAISESFSSGGRVYGYTF TGTGCCATCAGTGAAAGTTTTTCTAGTGGGGGGCGCGTCTATGGCTACACCTTC
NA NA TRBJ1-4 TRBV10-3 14 CAISSPNLNEKLFF TGTGCCATCAGCTCCCCTAATTTGAATGAAAAACTGTTTTTT
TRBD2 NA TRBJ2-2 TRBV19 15 CASSPEAGFFGELFF TGTGCCAGTAGTCCTGAAGCGGGATTCTTCGGGGAGCTGTTTTTT
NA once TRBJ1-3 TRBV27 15 CASSLTGTLGNTIYF TGTGCCAGCAGTTTAACAGGGACCCTTGGAAACACCATATATTTT
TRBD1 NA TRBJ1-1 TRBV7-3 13 CASSLGTGVEAFF TGTGCCAGCAGCTTAGGGACAGGAGTTGAAGCTTTCTTT
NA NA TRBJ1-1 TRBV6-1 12 CASTHRAGEAFF TGTGCCAGCACCCACAGGGCCGGGGAAGCTTTCTTT
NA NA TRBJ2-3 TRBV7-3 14 CASSLDAPMGTQYF TGTGCCAGCAGCTTAGACGCGCCCATGGGTACGCAGTATTTT
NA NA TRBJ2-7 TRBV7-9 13 CASSLDGDYEQYF TGTGCCAGCAGCTTAGACGGAGACTACGAGCAGTACTTC
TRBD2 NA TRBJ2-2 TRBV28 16 CASSSTGLAYTGELFF TGTGCCAGCAGTTCGACGGGACTAGCGTACACCGGGGAGCTGTTTTTT
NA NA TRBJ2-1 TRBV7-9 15 CASSSRTTSNNEQFF TGTGCCAGCAGCTCGAGGACTACCTCCAACAATGAGCAGTTCTTC
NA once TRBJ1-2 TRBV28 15 CASSLSLELNYGYTF TGTGCCAGCAGCCTATCACTCGAACTAAACTATGGCTACACCTTC
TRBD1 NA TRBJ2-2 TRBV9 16 CASSTRTGRNTGELFF TGTGCCAGCAGCACGCGGACAGGGCGGAACACCGGGGAGCTGTTTTTT
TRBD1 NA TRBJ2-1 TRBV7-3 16 CASSLTGGASYNEQFF TGTGCCAGCAGCTTGACAGGGGGCGCTTCCTACAATGAGCAGTTCTTC
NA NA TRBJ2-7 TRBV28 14 CASSFRADGAEQYF TGTGCCAGCAGTTTTAGAGCGGACGGGGCCGAGCAGTACTTC
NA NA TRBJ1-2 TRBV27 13 CASSPRGNYGYTF TGTGCCAGCAGCCCACGGGGGAACTATGGCTACACCTTC
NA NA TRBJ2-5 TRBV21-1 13 CASSKRTKETQYF TGTGCCAGCAGCAAAAGGACGAAAGAGACCCAGTACTTC
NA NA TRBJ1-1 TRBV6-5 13 CASGEGLDTEAFF TGTGCCAGCGGGGAAGGGTTGGACACTGAAGCTTTCTTT
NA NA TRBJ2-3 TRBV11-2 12 CASSLVSLTQYF TGTGCCAGCAGCTTAGTTAGTCTTACGCAGTATTTT
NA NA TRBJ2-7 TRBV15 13 CATSSGSAYEQYF TGTGCCACCAGCAGTGGGTCAGCCTACGAGCAGTACTTC
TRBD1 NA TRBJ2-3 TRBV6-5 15 CASSNDRGLTDTQYF TGTGCCAGCAGTAACGACAGGGGGCTCACAGATACGCAGTATTTT
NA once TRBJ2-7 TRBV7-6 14 CASSLSGGAYEQYF TGTGCCAGCAGCTTGAGCGGCGGGGCCTACGAGCAGTACTTC